This TCR beta chain was obtained from a study of graft-versus-host responses after intestinal transplantation. Worth noting for this clone: The antigen is unknown.

Findings of the study overall: Analysis identified GvH clones in recipient marrow, with some appearing first in ileum or blood.

TCRdb's table, derived via immunoSEQ multiplex PCR, lists solely in-frame clones and lacks some. Altogether around 31,000 clones are present, around 85% being singletons, with the ten largest covering approximately 20%. Per germline, CDR1 SGHTA and CDR2 FQGNSA. The V gene lost 1 base and the J gene lost 3 bases, with 19 bases spanning the gap. The CDR3 is made up of 18 amino acids. The chain uses TRBV7-2 and TRBJ2-1; D possibly corresponds to TRBD1 (5 bases). This TCR derives from a human donor who received an intestinal transplant. The source material was unstimulated CD8+ T cells sorted from spleen or lymph node cells, sampled before intestinal transplant. The CDR3 region is CASSLGLARQSLYNEQFF. For the CDR3, the DNA is TGTGCCAGCAGCTTAGGTCTCGCACGACAGAGTCTCTACAATGAGCAGTTCTTC.